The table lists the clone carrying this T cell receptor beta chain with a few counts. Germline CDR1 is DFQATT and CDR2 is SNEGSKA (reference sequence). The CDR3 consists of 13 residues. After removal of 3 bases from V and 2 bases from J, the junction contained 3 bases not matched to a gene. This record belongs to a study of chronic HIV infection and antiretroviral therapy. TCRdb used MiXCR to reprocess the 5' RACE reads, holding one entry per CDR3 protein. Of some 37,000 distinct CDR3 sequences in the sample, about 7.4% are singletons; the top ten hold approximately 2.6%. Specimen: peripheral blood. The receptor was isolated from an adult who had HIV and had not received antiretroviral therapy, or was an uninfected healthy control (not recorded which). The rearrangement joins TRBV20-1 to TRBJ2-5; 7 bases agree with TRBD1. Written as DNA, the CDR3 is TGCAGTGCTAGGGGGACAGTTCAAGAGACCCAGTACTTC. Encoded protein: CSARGTVQETQYF.